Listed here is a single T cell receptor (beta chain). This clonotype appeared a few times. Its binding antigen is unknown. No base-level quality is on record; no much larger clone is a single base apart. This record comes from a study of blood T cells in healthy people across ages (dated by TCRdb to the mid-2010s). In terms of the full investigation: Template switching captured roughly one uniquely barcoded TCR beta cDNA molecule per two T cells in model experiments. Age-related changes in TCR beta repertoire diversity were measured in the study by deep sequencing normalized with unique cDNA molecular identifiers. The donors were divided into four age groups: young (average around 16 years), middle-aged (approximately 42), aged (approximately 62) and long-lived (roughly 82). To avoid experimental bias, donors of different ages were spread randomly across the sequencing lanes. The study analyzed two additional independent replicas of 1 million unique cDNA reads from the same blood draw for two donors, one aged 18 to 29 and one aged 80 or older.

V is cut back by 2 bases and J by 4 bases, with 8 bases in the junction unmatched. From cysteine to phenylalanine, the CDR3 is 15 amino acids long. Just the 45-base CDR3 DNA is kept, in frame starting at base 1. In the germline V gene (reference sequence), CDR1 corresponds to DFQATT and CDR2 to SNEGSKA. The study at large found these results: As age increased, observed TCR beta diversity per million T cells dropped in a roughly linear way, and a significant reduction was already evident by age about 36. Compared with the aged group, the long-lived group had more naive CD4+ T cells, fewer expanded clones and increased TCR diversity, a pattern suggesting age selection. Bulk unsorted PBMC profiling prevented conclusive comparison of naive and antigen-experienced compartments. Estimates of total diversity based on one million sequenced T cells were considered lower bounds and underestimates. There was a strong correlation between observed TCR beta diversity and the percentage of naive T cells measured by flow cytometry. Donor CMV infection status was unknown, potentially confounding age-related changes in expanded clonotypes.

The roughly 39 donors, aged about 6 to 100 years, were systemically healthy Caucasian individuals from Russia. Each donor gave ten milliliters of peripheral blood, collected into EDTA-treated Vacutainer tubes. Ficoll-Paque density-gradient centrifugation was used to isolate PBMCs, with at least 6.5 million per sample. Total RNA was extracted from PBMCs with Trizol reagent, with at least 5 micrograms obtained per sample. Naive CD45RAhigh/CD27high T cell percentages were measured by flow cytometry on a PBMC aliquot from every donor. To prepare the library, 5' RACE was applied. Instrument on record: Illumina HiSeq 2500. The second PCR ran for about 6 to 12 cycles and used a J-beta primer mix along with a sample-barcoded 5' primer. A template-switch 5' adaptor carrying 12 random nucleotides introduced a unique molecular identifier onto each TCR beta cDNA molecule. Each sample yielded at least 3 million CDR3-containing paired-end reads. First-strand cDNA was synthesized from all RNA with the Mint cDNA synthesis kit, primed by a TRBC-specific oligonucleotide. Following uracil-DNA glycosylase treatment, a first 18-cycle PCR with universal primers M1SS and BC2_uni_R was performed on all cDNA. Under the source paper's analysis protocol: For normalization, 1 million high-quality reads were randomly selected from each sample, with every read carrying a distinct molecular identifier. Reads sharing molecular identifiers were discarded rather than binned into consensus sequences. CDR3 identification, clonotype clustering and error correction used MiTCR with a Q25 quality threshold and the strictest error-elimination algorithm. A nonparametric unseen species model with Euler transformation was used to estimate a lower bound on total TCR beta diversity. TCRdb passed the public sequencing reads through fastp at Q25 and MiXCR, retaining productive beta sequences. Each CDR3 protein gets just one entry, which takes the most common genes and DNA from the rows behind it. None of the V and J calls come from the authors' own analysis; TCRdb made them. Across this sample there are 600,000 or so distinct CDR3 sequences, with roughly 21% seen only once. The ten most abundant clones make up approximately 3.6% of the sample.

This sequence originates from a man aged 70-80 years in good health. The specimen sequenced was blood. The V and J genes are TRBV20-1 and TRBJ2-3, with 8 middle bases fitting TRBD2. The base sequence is TGCAGTGCTAGATCTGTGACTAGCGCGCCAGATACGCAGTATTTT. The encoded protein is CSARSVTSAPDTQYF.